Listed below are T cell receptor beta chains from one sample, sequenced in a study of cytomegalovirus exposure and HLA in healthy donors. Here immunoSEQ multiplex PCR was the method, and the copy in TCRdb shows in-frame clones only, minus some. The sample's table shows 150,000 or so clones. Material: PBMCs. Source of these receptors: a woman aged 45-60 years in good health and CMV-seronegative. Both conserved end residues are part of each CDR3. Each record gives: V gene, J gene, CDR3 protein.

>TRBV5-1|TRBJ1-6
CASSLEGQGHSPLHF
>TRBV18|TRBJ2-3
CASSNIINSEGTDTQYF
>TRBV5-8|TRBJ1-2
CAAGTGYGYTF
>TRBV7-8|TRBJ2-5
CASSSPPGGRVGETQYF
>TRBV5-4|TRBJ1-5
CASSAGTNSQPQHF
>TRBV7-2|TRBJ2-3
CASSLATAGGRVRYF
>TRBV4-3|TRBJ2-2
CASSQEALRTGELFF
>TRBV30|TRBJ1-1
CAWSVSIYTEAFF
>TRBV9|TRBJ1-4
CASSTGQGATNEKLFF
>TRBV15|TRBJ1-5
CATSPDFSNQPQHF
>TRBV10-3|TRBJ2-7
CAIRTSGSSYEQYF
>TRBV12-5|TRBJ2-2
CASTSSKTGTLTGELFF
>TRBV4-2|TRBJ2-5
CASSQDDSGSETQYF
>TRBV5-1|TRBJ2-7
CASSRGTSQSVYEQYF
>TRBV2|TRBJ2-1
CTLLGGGGYEQFF
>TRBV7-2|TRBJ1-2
CASSRWGDYGYTF
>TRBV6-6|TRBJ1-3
CASRPRDAGNTIYF
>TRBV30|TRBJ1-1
CAWSFGPPPQGEAFF
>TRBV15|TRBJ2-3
CATSRPSGVTDTQYF
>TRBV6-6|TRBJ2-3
CASRKEQGPDTQYF
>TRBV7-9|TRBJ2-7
CASRSGGSYEQYF
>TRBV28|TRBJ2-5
CASSFYRGETQYF
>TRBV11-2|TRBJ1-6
CASSQRDRGPHSPLHF
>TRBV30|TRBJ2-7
CAWRDWAGSLSYEQYF
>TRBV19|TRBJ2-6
CASSMGGANVLTF
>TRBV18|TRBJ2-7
CASSPGTGGSHEQYF
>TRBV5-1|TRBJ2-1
CASSLATRGGRSYNEQFF
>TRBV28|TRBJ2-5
CASSSGPSRLQETQYF